The 30 T cell receptor beta chains presented below share a single source sample, sequenced in a study of neoadjuvant anti-PD-1 for oral cavity cancer. Time point meaning: after neoadjuvant nivolumab, at surgical resection. Sequenced by immunoSEQ multiplex PCR; TCRdb stores in-frame clones only, minus some. The sample includes approximately 1,400 clones, 50% to 70% seen only once; the top ten take 15% to 20%. The material sequenced was tumor tissue, taken after nivolumab (anti-PD-1) treatment. These receptors all come from a person between 40 and 80 years old with oral cavity squamous cell carcinoma.

V and J are TRBV6-5 and TRBJ1-2, with 7 bases lining up with TRBD1. Germline V gives CDR1 MNHEY, CDR2 SVGAGI. The J segment lost 5 bases and the V segment lost 0 bases, leaving 3 bases of the junction unmatched. There are 14 residues in the CDR3. The CDR3 DNA sequence: TGTGCCAGCAGTTACTCTAGACAGGGTTATGGCTACACCTTC. Translation gives CASSYSRQGYGYTF.

This clone turned up a few times. The rearrangement links TRBV2 to TRBJ1-2; 8 nucleotides agree with TRBD1. V shed 6 bases, J shed 14 bases, and the junction held 14 bases outside the gene matches. The germline V gene has CDR1 SNHLY and CDR2 FYNNEI. This CDR3 spans 13 amino acids. The CDR3 coding sequence is TGTGCCAGCAGAGCCGGGACAGGACTACGGGGGACCTTC. It translates to CASRAGTGLRGTF.

The chain couples TRBV6-5 to TRBJ1-2; D is unclear. The germline V gene encodes CDR1 MNHEY and CDR2 SVGAGI. Trimming removed 0 bases at V and 8 bases at J, with 13 bases between. CDR3 size: 14 residues. The CDR3 protein is CASSYSIVGLGYTF. The CDR3 DNA reads TGTGCCAGCAGTTACTCGATAGTTGGGCTAGGCTACACCTTC.

This chain uses TRBV6-6 with TRBJ2-1; D unclear. Germline lookup yields CDR1 MNHNY and CDR2 SVGAGI (reference sequence). The V end lost 3 bases, the J end lost 9 bases, and 9 bases lay between the germline ends. This CDR3 has 12 amino acids. CDR3 DNA: TGTGCCAGCAGTTATAGTTTAAGTGAGCAGTTCTTC. Protein product: CASSYSLSEQFF.

V is TRBV6-5 and J is TRBJ2-2; D uncertain. Per the germline V gene, CDR1 is MNHEY and CDR2 is SVGAGI. The V end lost 6 bases, the J end lost 9 bases, and 11 bases lay between the germline ends. This CDR3 has 12 residues. The CDR3 loop reads CASRGEHWELFF. CDR3 in DNA: TGTGCCAGCAGGGGTGAACACTGGGAGCTGTTTTTT.

This sequence joins TRBV9 and TRBJ2-2; 9 bases align to TRBD1. CDR3 length: 16 amino acids. J gave up 6 bases and V 4 bases, and 10 bases lay outside the gene matches. Germline CDR1 and CDR2: SGDLS and YYNGEE. The CDR3: CASSLGQGVGAGELFF. CDR3 nucleotide sequence: TGTGCCAGCAGCCTGGGACAGGGAGTAGGAGCCGGGGAGCTGTTTTTT.

V is TRBV7-8 and J is TRBJ2-7, with D possibly matching TRBD1 (6 bases). Trimming took off 6 bases at V and 2 bases at J, with 11 bases between the two ends. The V gene's germline CDR1 is SGHVS and CDR2 FQNEAQ. The CDR3 spans 13 residues. The CDR3 sequence is CASSLGGPYEQYF. CDR3 nucleotide sequence: TGTGCCAGCAGTCTTGGGGGCCCCTACGAGCAGTACTTC. Supplemented by reference TRBV7-8 and TRBJ2-7, the full variable domain reads GAGVSQSPRYKVAKRGQDVALRCDPISGHVSLFWYQQALGQGPEFLTYFQNEAQLDKSGLPSDRFFAERPEGSVSTLKIQRTQQEDSAVYLCASSLGGPYEQYFGPGTRLTVT.

V usage is TRBV5-6 and J usage is TRBJ1-1, with TRBD1 identical over 7 bases. The CDR3 is 16 residues long. Looked up from germline, CDR1 is SGHDT and CDR2 is YYEEEE. The V and J ends lost 2 bases and 3 bases, in that order; junction bases with no gene match: 10. Here the CDR3 reads CASSFPPDRAHTEAFF. CDR3 coding DNA: TGTGCCAGCAGCTTTCCCCCCGACAGGGCTCACACTGAAGCTTTCTTT. Full variable domain (remainder filled in from reference TRBV5-6 and TRBJ1-1): DAGVTQSPTHLIKTRGQQVTLRCSPKSGHDTVSWYQQALGQGPQFIFQYYEEEERQRGNFPDRFSGHQFPNYSSELNVNALLLGDSALYLCASSFPPDRAHTEAFFGQGTRLTVV.

The chain employs TRBV19 and TRBJ1-2, with TRBD1 matching over 8 bases. The germline CDR1 and CDR2 sequences are LNHDA and SQIVND (reference sequence). The CDR3 is 13 residues long. V gave up 5 bases and J gave up 4 bases; unmatched junction bases: 3. CDR3 DNA sequence: TGTGCCAGTAGTTATGGACAGGGCTATGGCTACACCTTC. Translating gives CASSYGQGYGYTF.

The chain couples TRBV19 to TRBJ2-3, with 8 positions matching TRBD2. This CDR3 comprises 16 residues. Germline CDR1 is LNHDA and CDR2 is SQIVND (reference sequence). Unmatched junction bases numbered 11, after V lost 7 bases and J lost 2 bases. CDR3 in DNA: TGTGCCAGTACGGCCCGGGGGGGGGTCACCACAGATACGCAGTATTTT. It specifies CASTARGGVTTDTQYF.

V gene TRBV6-5 combines with J gene TRBJ2-7; D possibly uses TRBD1 or TRBD2 (5 bases each). Germline loops: CDR1 MNHEY, CDR2 SVGAGI. Trimming left V 0 bases short and J 5 bases short, with 8 bases between. This CDR3 is built from 13 residues. This chain's CDR3 is CASSYSRGHEQYF. DNA for the CDR3: TGTGCCAGCAGTTACTCGAGGGGCCACGAGCAGTACTTC.

The chain combines TRBV6-1 with TRBJ2-5; weak D call: TRBD1 (6 bases). V lost 6 bases and J 0 bases, leaving 11 bases between the germline ends. The CDR3 sequence is 14 residues long. Per germline, CDR1 MNHNS and CDR2 SASEGT. CDR3 DNA sequence: TGTGCCAGCAGCTTTACAGGGTACCAAGAGACCCAGTACTTC. Protein sequence: CASSFTGYQETQYF.

The chain joins TRBV19 to TRBJ1-1; a weak D match, TRBD1 (6 bases). CDR1 and CDR2 from the germline V gene are LNHDA and SQIVND (reference sequence). The CDR3 runs to 12 residues. Trimming shortened V by 10 bases and J by 4 bases, and 13 bases separated the two germline ends. This CDR3 reads CATKGGFTEAFF. The DNA of the CDR3 is TGTGCCACTAAGGGGGGATTCACTGAAGCTTTCTTT.

This chain joins TRBV19 and TRBJ1-5; D remains ambiguous. Germline-derived CDR1 and CDR2 are LNHDA and SQIVND (reference sequence). The CDR3 contains 14 residues. The germline V and J ends were trimmed by 5 bases and 0 bases, with 8 bases remaining between them. The CDR3 sequence is CASSGPYSNQPQHF. The CDR3 DNA is TGTGCCAGTAGTGGACCCTATAGCAATCAGCCCCAGCATTTT.

This clone has just a few counts. The chain couples TRBV6-5 to TRBJ1-2; 7 positions match TRBD1. Germline-derived CDR1 and CDR2 are MNHEY and SVGAGI. This CDR3 comprises 13 residues. Trimming removed 5 bases from V and 6 bases from J; junction bases left unmatched: 6. CDR3 coding DNA: TGTGCCAGCAGTCGACAGGGTTTGCATGGCTACACCTTC. It translates to CASSRQGLHGYTF.

The chain links TRBV6-5 to TRBJ2-3; perhaps TRBD2 as D (6 bases). V lost 7 bases and J 0 bases, leaving 11 bases between the germline ends. This CDR3 region has 14 residues. Germline assignment: CDR1 MNHEY and CDR2 SVGAGI. In nucleotides, the CDR3 is TGTGCCAGCAAAAGTAGCGGCAGCACAGATACGCAGTATTTT. This encodes CASKSSGSTDTQYF.

This clone is termed large. The gene calls are TRBV10-2 and TRBJ1-2; 9 bases are a match to TRBD1. CDR3 length equals 15 residues. J gave up 6 bases and V 8 bases, and 13 bases lay outside the gene matches. From germline, CDR1 is WSHSY and CDR2 SAAADI. For the CDR3, the DNA is TGCGCCAGCCGCATTGGACAGGGGACTATTGATGGCTACACCTTC. Translating it yields CASRIGQGTIDGYTF.

This clone was counted once. The chain has TRBV6-1 and TRBJ1-5; perhaps TRBD1 as D (5 bases). Germline-derived CDR1 and CDR2 are MNHNS and SASEGT. The CDR3 runs to 13 residues. V was cut by 8 bases and J by 6 bases, with 14 bases left in between. The CDR3 is CASGSRETQPQHF. In nucleotides, the CDR3 is TGTGCCAGCGGTTCCAGGGAAACTCAGCCCCAGCATTTT.

A single count supports this clone. This chain connects TRBV9 to TRBJ2-1, with 11 bases lining up with TRBD2. V lost 3 bases to trimming and J lost 4 bases; unmatched junction nucleotides: 9. The CDR3 has 17 amino acids. CDR1 and CDR2 from the germline V gene are SGDLS and YYNGEE. CDR3 sequence: CASSAAPSSGRYNEQFF. CDR3 coding DNA: TGTGCCAGCAGCGCCGCGCCCTCTAGCGGGAGGTACAATGAGCAGTTCTTC.

This chain connects TRBV5-4 to TRBJ1-2, with D perhaps matching TRBD1 (5 bases). Between the trimmed V and J ends, which lost 0 bases and 11 bases, there was a span of 17 bases. The germline CDR1 and CDR2 sequences are SGHNT and YYREEE (reference sequence). The CDR3 runs to 14 residues. CDR3 nucleotides: TGTGCCAGCAGCTTGGAAACGGGGATTGGGGCATACACCTTC. Translation gives CASSLETGIGAYTF.

A few counts support this clone. The V call is TRBV19, the J call TRBJ2-2; unclear D gene. The V end lost 2 bases, the J end lost 6 bases, and 13 bases lay between the germline ends. This CDR3 is 15 amino acids long. Germline CDR1 LNHDA, CDR2 SQIVND (reference sequence). The CDR3: CASSIIGLVAGELFF. DNA of the CDR3: TGTGCCAGTAGTATAATTGGGCTAGTTGCCGGGGAGCTGTTTTTT.

The chain has TRBV5-4 and TRBJ2-3, with 7 bases matching TRBD1. The CDR3 has 15 residues. Trimming took 4 bases from V and 6 from J; bases not matched to a gene: 11. CDR1 SGHNT and CDR2 YYREEE come from the germline V gene (reference sequence). The CDR3 region is CASSPGAGQADTQYF. CDR3 coding DNA: TGTGCCAGCAGCCCCGGTGCAGGACAGGCGGATACGCAGTATTTT.

The V gene is TRBV10-1, the J gene TRBJ1-1, with TRBD1 matching over 8 bases. This CDR3 comprises 15 residues. Trimming removed 3 bases from V and 5 bases from J; junction bases left unmatched: 8. CDR1 is WNHNN and CDR2 is SYGVQD in the germline V gene (reference sequence). In nucleotides, the CDR3 is TGCGCCAGCAGTGATTCGACAGGGGCGCGGACTGAAGCTTTCTTT. The encoded protein is CASSDSTGARTEAFF.

The chain carries TRBV25-1 and TRBJ2-3; possibly TRBD1 for D (6 bases). V gave up 8 bases and J gave up 7 bases, with 13 bases separating them. The CDR3 runs 12 residues. CDR1 is MGHDK, CDR2 SYGVNS, per germline. The CDR3 here is CASGYRENTQYF. The DNA for the CDR3 is TGTGCCAGCGGATACAGGGAGAATACGCAGTATTTT. Combining the CDR3 with reference TRBV25-1 and TRBJ2-3 gives the whole variable domain EADIYQTPRYLVIGTGKKITLECSQTMGHDKMYWYQQDPGMELHLIHYSYGVNSTEKGDLSSESTVSRIRTEHFPLTLESARPSHTSQYLCASGYRENTQYFGPGTRLTVL.

The rearrangement uses TRBV7-2 and TRBJ2-2, with D possibly matching TRBD1 (7 bases). Trimming shortened V by 1 base and J by 5 bases, and 11 bases separated the two germline ends. CDR1 SGHTA and CDR2 FQGNSA come from the germline V gene. The CDR3 is 15 residues long. CDR3 coding DNA: TGTGCCAGCAGCTTAGTGGCAGGGGGGACCGGGGAGCTGTTTTTT. Translated: CASSLVAGGTGELFF.

The J gene is TRBJ2-7, the V gene TRBV6-1; D may be TRBD2 (7 bases). Germline V lookup: CDR1 MNHNS, CDR2 SASEGT. The CDR3 totals 16 residues. The germline V and J ends were trimmed by 0 bases and 5 bases, with 17 bases remaining between them. The CDR3 here is CASSEALGGQGNEQYF. The CDR3 DNA reads as TGTGCCAGCAGTGAAGCGCTGGGGGGGCAGGGCAACGAGCAGTACTTC.

V and J are TRBV5-6 and TRBJ2-3; TRBD1 or TRBD2 may be the D gene (6 bases each). The V and J ends lost 4 bases and 2 bases respectively, with 11 bases between them. The CDR3 spans 14 residues. CDR1 and CDR2 (germline): SGHDT, YYEEEE. This CDR3 is CASSGRDNTDTQYF. The CDR3 DNA reads TGTGCCAGCAGCGGGCGGGACAACACAGATACGCAGTATTTT.

This chain joins TRBV9 and TRBJ2-7, with 7 bases lining up with TRBD2. In germline, CDR1 is SGDLS, CDR2 YYNGEE. Trimming cost V 0 bases and J 1 base; bases outside gene matches: 4. The CDR3 totals 15 residues. The CDR3 DNA is TGTGCCAGCAGCGTAGCTAGCGGAACTTCCTACGAGCAGTACTTC. Translating it yields CASSVASGTSYEQYF.

V is TRBV5-1 and J is TRBJ2-3; 7 bases agree with TRBD2. The ends lost 0 bases at V and 7 bases at J; junction bases unmatched: 5. CDR1 and CDR2 (germline): SGHRS, YFSETQ. The CDR3 has 14 amino acids. CDR3 nucleotide sequence: TGCGCCAGCAGCTTGGATACTAGCGCAAATACGCAGTATTTT. This encodes CASSLDTSANTQYF. The complete variable domain, with remaining parts taken from reference TRBV5-1 and TRBJ2-3, reads KAGVTQTPRYLIKTRGQQVTLSCSPISGHRSVSWYQQTPGQGLQFLFEYFSETQRNKGNFPGRFSGRQFSNSRSEMNVSTLELGDSALYLCASSLDTSANTQYFGPGTRLTVL.

This clone turned up a few times. The chain carries TRBV10-3 and TRBJ2-7; 8 nucleotides line up with TRBD1. The CDR3 runs 13 residues. Germline V gene data show CDR1 as ENHRY and CDR2 as SYGVKD. V lost 4 bases to trimming and J lost 5 bases; unmatched junction nucleotides: 4. The DNA for the CDR3 is TGTGCCATCAGTGGAAGACAGGGGAACGAGCAGTACTTC. It translates to CAISGRQGNEQYF.